These T cell receptor beta chains were read from a single sample in a study of beta chain features in type 1 diabetes. Clones were sequenced by immunoSEQ multiplex PCR, and TCRdb holds only the in-frame ones, with some missing. The sample contains about 270,000 clones, about 14% of which appear only once. Material for sequencing was naive CD4+ T cells from blood. Source of these receptors: a woman aged 40 to 50 in good health. Both conserved end residues are part of each CDR3. A D gene is named only where the DNA matches it firmly. The size field is filled for only some rows; it gives once, few, many or a size class.

v_call	j_call	d_call	clone_size	cdr3_nt	cdr3_aa
TRBV7-2	TRBJ2-7	TRBD2	.	TGTGCCAGCAGCCCTGGACTAGCGGGGGCAATCCCCTACGAGCAGTACTTC	CASSPGLAGAIPYEQYF
TRBV5-4	TRBJ2-5	.	.	TGTGCCAGCAGCGCGGGGTACCAAGAGACCCAGTACTTC	CASSAGYQETQYF
TRBV18	TRBJ2-7	TRBD2	.	TGTGCCAGCTCACCATCCCGGGGGGGCACCTACGAGCAGTACTTC	CASSPSRGGTYEQYF
TRBV6-1	TRBJ2-3	TRBD2	.	TGTGCCAGCAGTGAACGGGCTAGCGGGGGTCGGGGCACAGATACGCAGTATTTT	CASSERASGGRGTDTQYF
TRBV5-5	TRBJ2-5	TRBD2	few	TGTGCCAGCAGCTTGGGAACTAGCGGGGGACACCAAGAGACCCAGTACTTC	CASSLGTSGGHQETQYF
TRBV7-2	TRBJ2-7	.	few	TGTGCCAGCAGCTCCTGGGCCGCCGGCGAGCAGTACTTC	CASSSWAAGEQYF
TRBV18	TRBJ2-5	TRBD2	.	TGTGCCAGCTCTACCCAATCGACACTAGCGGGGAGAACCTCGGGGACCCAGTACTTC	CASSTQSTLAGRTSGTQYF
TRBV7-2	TRBJ2-3	.	.	TGTGCCAGCAGCCTAAGACAGGGGAGGGTGACAGATACGCAGTATTTT	CASSLRQGRVTDTQYF
TRBV5-1	TRBJ1-2	TRBD1	.	TGCGCCAGCAGCCCGGCAGGGGGTAACTATGGCTACACCTTC	CASSPAGGNYGYTF
TRBV29-1	TRBJ2-7	TRBD1	.	TGCAGCGTTGAAAAAGGGACAGGGGGTTTGAGCGAGCAGTACTTC	CSVEKGTGGLSEQYF
TRBV2	TRBJ2-5	TRBD2	.	TGTGCCAGCAGGATAGCGGGTGTGTACCAAGAGACCCAGTACTTC	CASRIAGVYQETQYF
TRBV27	TRBJ2-3	.	.	TGTGCCAGCAGCCTCCTGGACTTAGGCTCTAGCACAGATACGCAGTATTTT	CASSLLDLGSSTDTQYF
TRBV9	TRBJ1-5	.	.	TGTGCCAGCAGCGTAGTGGGCGATCAGCCCCAGCATTTT	CASSVVGDQPQHF
TRBV9	TRBJ2-2	.	many	TGTGCCAGCAGCGTACAGGTCACCGGGGAGCTGTTTTTT	CASSVQVTGELFF
TRBV15	TRBJ1-2	.	few	TGTGCCACCAGCAGGGAGGCGGGGGCGGGCTATGGCTACACCTTC	CATSREAGAGYGYTF
TRBV6-1	TRBJ2-3	TRBD2	.	TGTGCCACTGAAACCGGACTAGCGGGCACAGATACGCAGTATTTT	CATETGLAGTDTQYF
TRBV5-6	TRBJ2-5	.	few	TGTGCCAGCAGCTTGGACTCCTCTCTTGGACTGTTAGAGACCCAGTACTTC	CASSLDSSLGLLETQYF
TRBV14	TRBJ2-1	TRBD2	.	TGTGCCAGCAGCCAAGTAATTTCGCTAGCGGGTTACAATGAGCAGTTCTTC	CASSQVISLAGYNEQFF
TRBV27	TRBJ1-5	.	.	TGTGCCAGCAGTGGCGGAAGGCCGGATCAGCCCCAGCATTTT	CASSGGRPDQPQHF
TRBV7-2	TRBJ2-3	.	few	TGTGCCAGCAGCACAGACGTTCGTGATACGCAGTATTTT	CASSTDVRDTQYF
TRBV4-3	TRBJ2-7	.	few	TGCGCCAGCAGCCAAGAAGAGGGACACAGGTCCCTTGGGGGATACGAGCAGTACTTC	CASSQEEGHRSLGGYEQYF
TRBV11-3	TRBJ2-2	.	.	TGTGCCAGCAGCTGGACAGTAAACACCGGGGAGCTGTTTTTT	CASSWTVNTGELFF
TRBV6-5	TRBJ1-2	.	.	TGTGCCAGCAGCCTGACCGGGACAACCTATGGCTACACCTTC	CASSLTGTTYGYTF
TRBV9	TRBJ1-2	.	few	TGTGCCAGCAGCCCCCGGAGGGGCTATGGCTACACCTTC	CASSPRRGYGYTF
TRBV5-1	TRBJ2-3	TRBD2	few	TGCGCCAGCAGACCGGGACTAGCGTCAGATACGCAGTATTTT	CASRPGLASDTQYF
TRBV2	TRBJ2-7	TRBD1	few	TGTGCCAGCCCACGTCAGCCGGGACAGGGGGTCGGTTACGAGCAGTACTTC	CASPRQPGQGVGYEQYF
TRBV14	TRBJ1-1	.	few	TGTGCCAGCAGCCGACCCAGGGTGAGCACTGAAGCTTTCTTT	CASSRPRVSTEAFF
TRBV10-3	TRBJ2-3	.	.	TGTGCCATCAGTGCCTCCGGGAACGACGCGGATACGCAGTATTTT	CAISASGNDADTQYF
TRBV9	TRBJ2-7	TRBD1	.	TGTGCCAGCAGCGTAGAAGGTGCAGGGGGCGATTACGAGCAGTACTTC	CASSVEGAGGDYEQYF
TRBV19	TRBJ1-1	.	.	TGTGCCAGTAGGACCGGGGGTACTGAAGCTTTCTTT	CASRTGGTEAFF
TRBV7-6	TRBJ2-7	TRBD1	few	TGTGCCAGCAGCATCGAACAGGGGGCCTACGAGCAGTACTTC	CASSIEQGAYEQYF
TRBV11-2	TRBJ2-5	.	.	TGTGCCAGCAGCCCCCAAAGGGAGACCCAGTACTTC	CASSPQRETQYF
TRBV5-6	TRBJ1-1	TRBD1	few	TGTGCCAGCAGCCCGACAGGGTGGAACACTGAAGCTTTCTTT	CASSPTGWNTEAFF
TRBV6-5	TRBJ2-5	TRBD2	few	TGTGCCAGCAGTTACTCGCCGGGGGGACAAGAGACCCAGTACTTC	CASSYSPGGQETQYF
TRBV2	TRBJ2-5	.	.	TGTGCCAGCAGTGAGGGTGGGAGGACAACCGTCAAGGAGACCCAGTACTTC	CASSEGGRTTVKETQYF
TRBV18	TRBJ2-5	TRBD2	.	TGTGCCAGCTCACTCAGACTAGCGGGGGTCGGAGAGACCCAGTACTTC	CASSLRLAGVGETQYF
TRBV9	TRBJ2-1	.	few	TGTGCCAGCAGCACTCGCGGGGACTCCTACAATGAGCAGTTCTTC	CASSTRGDSYNEQFF
TRBV7-2	TRBJ1-5	.	.	TGTGCCAGCAGCTTAAAAGGAGATCAGCCCCAGCATTTT	CASSLKGDQPQHF
TRBV14	TRBJ2-5	.	many	TGTGCCAGCAGCCGGACACAAGAGACCCAGTACTTC	CASSRTQETQYF
TRBV10-3	TRBJ1-2	.	.	TGTGCCATCAGTGAGTCCAGGGTAGCGGATGGCTACACCTTC	CAISESRVADGYTF
TRBV5-6	TRBJ1-1	.	.	TGTGCCAGCAGCTTGGTCACAGGGAGGAACACTGAAGCTTTCTTT	CASSLVTGRNTEAFF
TRBV1	TRBJ2-7	.	.	TGCACCAGCAGCCACTCCCCGGGACAAGACTACGAGCAGTACTTC	CTSSHSPGQDYEQYF
TRBV5-4	TRBJ2-3	TRBD2	few	TGTGCCAGCAGCTTAGGTAGCGGGACAACGACGCAGTATTTT	CASSLGSGTTTQYF
TRBV2	TRBJ1-6	TRBD1	few	TGTGCCAGCACGTCAAGACAGGGTAGCTCACCCCTCCACTTT	CASTSRQGSSPLHF
TRBV6-5	TRBJ2-1	TRBD1	.	TGTGCCAGCAGTTACTCGGCGGGACAGGGCCTAGATGAGCAGTTCTTC	CASSYSAGQGLDEQFF
TRBV5-1	TRBJ1-6	.	.	TGCGCCAGCAGCTCTACCCTCGGGGGGGCCTTCTCACCCCTCCACTTT	CASSSTLGGAFSPLHF
TRBV29-1	TRBJ2-6	TRBD1	.	TGCAGCGTAGCTACGGGACAGGCCCCCTCTGGGGCCAACGTCCTGACTTTC	CSVATGQAPSGANVLTF
TRBV6-5	TRBJ1-5	.	.	TGTGCCAGCAGTCCCGACAGGACCCAGCCCCAGCATTTT	CASSPDRTQPQHF
TRBV6-5	TRBJ2-1	TRBD2	once	TGTGCCAGCAGTTTGACTAGCGACACTGAGCAGTTCTTC	CASSLTSDTEQFF
TRBV25-1	TRBJ1-2	TRBD1	.	TGTGCCAGCAGTGAAGACCAGGGGGGCTATGGCTACACCTTC	CASSEDQGGYGYTF